These T cell receptor beta chains were read from a single sample in a study of blood T cell repertoires in COVID-19. TCRdb's copy holds only in-frame clones and misses some; the assay was immunoSEQ multiplex PCR. This repertoire shows some 150,000 clones, around 84% found once; its top ten account for almost 8.5%. The sequencing sample was made of peripheral blood. The receptors originated from a woman aged 55 to 70 with acute or convalescent COVID-19. The CDR3 runs from the conserved cysteine through the conserved F or W. The D gene is left open where the match is weak. Rows may omit the clone size; those that give it use once, few, many or a size class.

clone_size,j_call,d_call,v_call,cdr3_nt,cdr3_aa
.,TRBJ1-3,.,TRBV18,TGTGCCAGCTCACCATCGGGGAGGGGAACTGGAAACACCATATATTTT,CASSPSGRGTGNTIYF
.,TRBJ2-3,TRBD2,TRBV5-5,TGTGCCAGCAGCCCACTGATAGCGGGGGGGCCCTACACAGATACGCAGTATTTT,CASSPLIAGGPYTDTQYF
once,TRBJ2-2,.,TRBV19,TGTGCCAGTAGAACCGACAGTGCGAACACCGGGGAGCTGTTTTTT,CASRTDSANTGELFF
.,TRBJ2-3,TRBD2,TRBV9,TGTGCCAGCAGCCCGACTAGCGGGGGGAACGTTTTCACAGATACGCAGTATTTT,CASSPTSGGNVFTDTQYF
.,TRBJ1-1,TRBD1,TRBV18,TGTGCCAGCTCATCACTCCGCGGGACAGGGAACACTGAAGCTTTCTTT,CASSSLRGTGNTEAFF
few,TRBJ2-3,.,TRBV6-5,TGTGCCAGCAGGTCTCAGGGAAGCACAGATACGCAGTATTTT,CASRSQGSTDTQYF
.,TRBJ2-1,.,TRBV5-1,TGCGCCAGCAGCTTAGGCAGGGTCGCAGGCTCCTACAATGAGCAGTTCTTC,CASSLGRVAGSYNEQFF
.,TRBJ2-1,TRBD1,TRBV10-3,TGTGCCATGACAGGGGGCATGGGCGATGAGCAGTTCTTC,CAMTGGMGDEQFF
.,TRBJ2-2,TRBD2,TRBV6-5,TGTGCCAGCAGGGGAATAGCGGGGGGGACCGGGGAGCTGTTTTTT,CASRGIAGGTGELFF
.,TRBJ1-2,.,TRBV7-2,TGTGCCAGCAGCTTAGGGGGGGGATATGGCTACACCTTC,CASSLGGGYGYTF
.,TRBJ1-1,.,TRBV7-9,TGTGCCAGCAGCCGAGACAGGAACACTGAAGCTTTCTTT,CASSRDRNTEAFF
once,TRBJ1-2,TRBD1,TRBV6-5,TGTGCCAGCAGTTACTCTGGACAGGTTCTTGGCTACACCTTC,CASSYSGQVLGYTF
.,TRBJ1-2,.,TRBV12-3/TRBV12-4,TGTGCCAGCAGTTTAGGGAGGGTCGATGGCTACACCTTC,CASSLGRVDGYTF
.,TRBJ1-4,TRBD1,TRBV12-5,TGTGCTAGTGGTTCCACCCGGACAGGGGAACTAAATGAAAAACTGTTTTTT,CASGSTRTGELNEKLFF
once,TRBJ1-1,.,TRBV7-9,TGTGCCAGCAGCTTAGTACAGGGAAGCACTGAAGCTTTCTTT,CASSLVQGSTEAFF
once,TRBJ2-1,TRBD1,TRBV19,TGTGCCAGTACCTCGGACAGGGCGTCCTACAATGAGCAGTTCTTC,CASTSDRASYNEQFF
.,TRBJ2-7,TRBD1,TRBV5-4,TGTGCCAGCAGCCAGGGGACAGGGGGCGGCTACGAGCAGTACTTC,CASSQGTGGGYEQYF
.,TRBJ1-1,.,TRBV28,TGTGCCAGCAGTCTCTCGGACACCCTGAACACTGAAGCTTTCTTT,CASSLSDTLNTEAFF
.,TRBJ2-6,.,TRBV19,TGTGCCAGTACGACAGAGACTGGGGCCAACGTCCTGACTTTC,CASTTETGANVLTF
.,TRBJ1-2,.,TRBV7-9,TGTGCCAGCAGCGTAGATACCAGGGAAAGGAGCTATGGCTACACCTTC,CASSVDTRERSYGYTF
.,TRBJ2-5,.,TRBV7-8,TGTGCCAGCAGCTCCCAGTTCGAGACCCAGTACTTC,CASSSQFETQYF
.,TRBJ1-6,.,TRBV3-1/TRBV3-2,TGTGCCAGCAGCCCGAGTCCGTTCGGGTCACCCCTCCACTTT,CASSPSPFGSPLHF
.,TRBJ1-2,.,TRBV12-3/TRBV12-4,TGTGCCAGCAGTGGTCAGTCCCTGGGCTACACCTTC,CASSGQSLGYTF
.,TRBJ1-6,.,TRBV9,TGTGCCAGCAGCGTAGCCTTGCAGCGTTCACCCCTCCACTTT,CASSVALQRSPLHF
.,TRBJ2-3,TRBD2,TRBV7-2,TGTGCCAGCAGCTTGAATCCCCGGCAGCTAGCGGGGAGCACAGATACGCAGTATTTT,CASSLNPRQLAGSTDTQYF
.,TRBJ1-4,.,TRBV4-2,TGTGCCAGCAGCCAAGTTGTCAGGAAGGAAAAACTGTTTTTT,CASSQVVRKEKLFF
.,TRBJ1-1,TRBD1,TRBV29-1,TGCAGCGTTGGGAGAACCGGGACAGGGGGCAAGGGTGAAGCTTTCTTT,CSVGRTGTGGKGEAFF
.,TRBJ2-5,TRBD2,TRBV5-4,TGTGCCAGCAGCTTTTCGGGGGGTATAGAGACCCAGTACTTC,CASSFSGGIETQYF
once,TRBJ2-1,TRBD2,TRBV7-3,TGTGCCAGCAGCTTGAGGGGCCTCGGGGGACTAGATACCGAACACAATGAGCAGTTCTTC,CASSLRGLGGLDTEHNEQFF
.,TRBJ2-5,.,TRBV7-8,TGTGCCAGCAGCTTAGTAAGCGGGCCGTCGCAAGAGACCCAGTACTTC,CASSLVSGPSQETQYF
.,TRBJ2-3,.,TRBV9,TGTGCCAGCAGCGTAGGGCAGGGATTGGACACAGATACGCAGTATTTT,CASSVGQGLDTDTQYF
.,TRBJ1-4,.,TRBV19,TGTGCCAGTAGTATAGATCCCCGGAGAGGTGAAAAACTGTTTTTT,CASSIDPRRGEKLFF
.,TRBJ2-3,.,TRBV7-9,TGTGCCAGCAGGGTCTCGGGGTCTAGCACAGATACGCAGTATTTT,CASRVSGSSTDTQYF
few,TRBJ2-4,TRBD1,TRBV11-1,TGTGCCAGCAGCACCGGACAGGGACAAGCGAAAAACATTCAGTACTTC,CASSTGQGQAKNIQYF
.,TRBJ1-2,TRBD1,TRBV3-1/TRBV3-2,TGTGCCAGCAGCCAGGGATGGGACAGTCTGAACTATGGCTACACCTTC,CASSQGWDSLNYGYTF
.,TRBJ1-1,TRBD1,TRBV5-1,TGCGCCAGCAGCTTACAGGGGGCCCTCGGCACTGAAGCTTTCTTT,CASSLQGALGTEAFF
.,TRBJ1-2,.,TRBV28,TGTGCCAGCAGTGAAAGCTCTCGAGTTTACTATGGCTACACCTTC,CASSESSRVYYGYTF
.,TRBJ2-7,.,TRBV2,TGTGCCAGCAGCCTACAGGGATCGGTGTACGAGCAGTACTTC,CASSLQGSVYEQYF
.,TRBJ1-2,.,TRBV15,TGTGCCACCAGCAGAACCTCCTCCGGGACAAGATATGGCTACACCTTC,CATSRTSSGTRYGYTF